The clone carrying this T cell receptor beta chain was observed a few times. This sample is part of a study of CDR3 diversity in severe acne. TCRdb passed the PCR reads through MiXCR, listing each CDR3 protein once. The sample yields more than 80,000 distinct CDR3 sequences, under 55% seen once. CDR3 length: 16 residues. With 7 bases removed from V and 0 bases from J, the gap between germline ends came to 13 bases. Per the germline V gene, CDR1 is ENHRY and CDR2 is SYGVKD. The sequenced sample was blood. The sequence derives from a male donor with severe acne vulgaris. The genes are TRBV10-3 and TRBJ2-6; D is unclear. The CDR3 spells CAIKAVLLSGANVLTF. CDR3 bases: TGTGCCATCAAGGCGGTCCTTCTCTCTGGGGCCAACGTCCTGACTTTC.